This record concerns one TCR beta chain sequence. Its specificity is not known. The data stem from a study of response to subunit inactivated influenza vaccine. Using its own MiXCR run on the RT-PCR reads, TCRdb lists one record per CDR3 protein. The sample lists 170,000 or so distinct CDR3 sequences; around 10% were seen once. CDR1 is DFQATT, CDR2 SNEGSKA, per germline (reference sequence). The CDR3 loop spans 15 amino acids. The V end lost 2 bases, the J end lost 2 bases, and 14 bases lay between the germline ends. Study-wide results and caveats: Only a handful of new T cells, the authors suggested, are recruited with each seasonal influenza vaccination.

The sample consisted of CD8+ T cells sorted from PBMCs, taken roughly 24 months after vaccination. The genes are TRBV20-1 and TRBJ2-3; D might be TRBD1 (6 bases). The TCR comes from a man between 50 and 75 years old who received an inactivated influenza vaccine. The CDR3 DNA reads TGCAGTGCTAGAACGCATACAGGGAACACAGATACGCAGTATTTT. Protein sequence: CSARTHTGNTDTQYF.